There are a few counts of the clone carrying this T cell receptor beta chain. What it binds is not known. The data stem from a study of cytotoxic CD8 clonotypes in ibrutinib-treated CLL. The wider study: Productive templates averaged approximately 260,000 per sample, and productive rearrangements 85,000 to 95,000. Overall study results and limits: Public clonotypes were rare and shrank or held steady on treatment. Baseline values of clonality outstripped age-matched healthy donors and followed circulating CD8+ T-cell counts.

The CDR3 has 13 amino acids. Trimming took off 3 bases at V and 1 base at J, with 7 bases between the two ends. The germline gives CDR1 SGDLS, CDR2 YYNGEE. Only in-frame clones appear in the TCRdb table, and some are missing; sequencing was by immunoSEQ multiplex PCR. The sample carries about 130,000 clones, about four fifths recorded once. V is TRBV9 and J is TRBJ1-1; D is uncertain. The clonotype originates from a human donor with chronic lymphocytic leukemia. Sequencing was performed on PBMCs, taken after 12 months of ibrutinib treatment. The CDR3, as DNA: TGTGCCAGCAGCGCCAGACAGAACACTGAAGCTTTCTTT. This encodes CASSARQNTEAFF.